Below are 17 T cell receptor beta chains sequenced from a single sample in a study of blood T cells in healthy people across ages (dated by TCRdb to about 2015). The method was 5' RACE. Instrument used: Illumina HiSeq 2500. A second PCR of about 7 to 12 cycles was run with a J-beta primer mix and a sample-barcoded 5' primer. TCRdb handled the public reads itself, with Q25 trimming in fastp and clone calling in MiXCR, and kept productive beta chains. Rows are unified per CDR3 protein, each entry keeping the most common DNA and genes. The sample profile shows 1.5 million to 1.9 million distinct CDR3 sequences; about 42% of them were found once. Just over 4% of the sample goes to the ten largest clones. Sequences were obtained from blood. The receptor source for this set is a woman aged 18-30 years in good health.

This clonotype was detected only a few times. The CDR3 DNA follows: TGTGCCAGCAGCCAAGAGGCTAGCGGGATAGTCAATGAGCAGTTCTTC. It specifies CASSQEASGIVNEQFF. The rearrangement uses TRBV3-1 and TRBJ2-1; 9 nucleotides agree with TRBD2. Germline-derived CDR1 and CDR2 are LGHDT and YNNKEL (reference sequence). The ends lost 0 bases at V and 6 bases at J; junction bases unmatched: 6. The CDR3 length is 16 residues.

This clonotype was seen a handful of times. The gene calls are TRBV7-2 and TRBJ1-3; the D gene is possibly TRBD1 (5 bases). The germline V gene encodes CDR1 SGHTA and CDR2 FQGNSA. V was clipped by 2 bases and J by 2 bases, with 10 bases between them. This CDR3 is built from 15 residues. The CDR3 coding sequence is TGTGCCAGCAGCTTAATGCAGGGTGCTGGAAACACCATATATTTT. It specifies CASSLMQGAGNTIYF. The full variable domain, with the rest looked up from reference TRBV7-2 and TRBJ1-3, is GAGVSQSPSNKVTEKGKDVELRCDPISGHTALYWYRQSLGQGLEFLIYFQGNSAPDKSGLPSDRFSAERTGGSVSTLTIQRTQQEDSAVYLCASSLMQGAGNTIYFGEGSWLTVV.

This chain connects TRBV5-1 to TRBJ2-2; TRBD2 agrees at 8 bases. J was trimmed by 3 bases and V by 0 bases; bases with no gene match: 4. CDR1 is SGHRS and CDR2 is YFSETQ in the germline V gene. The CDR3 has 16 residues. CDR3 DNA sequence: TGCGCCAGCAGCTTGGACACTAGCGGCTACACCGGGGAGCTGTTTTTT. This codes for CASSLDTSGYTGELFF. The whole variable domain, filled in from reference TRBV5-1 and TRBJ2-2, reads KAGVTQTPRYLIKTRGQQVTLSCSPISGHRSVSWYQQTPGQGLQFLFEYFSETQRNKGNFPGRFSGRQFSNSRSEMNVSTLELGDSALYLCASSLDTSGYTGELFFGEGSRLTVL.

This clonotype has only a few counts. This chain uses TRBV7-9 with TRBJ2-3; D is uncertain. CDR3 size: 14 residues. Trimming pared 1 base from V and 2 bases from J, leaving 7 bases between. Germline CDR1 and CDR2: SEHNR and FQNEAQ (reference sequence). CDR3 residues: CASSLDQHTDTQYF. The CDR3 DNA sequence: TGTGCCAGCAGCTTAGACCAGCACACAGATACGCAGTATTTT.

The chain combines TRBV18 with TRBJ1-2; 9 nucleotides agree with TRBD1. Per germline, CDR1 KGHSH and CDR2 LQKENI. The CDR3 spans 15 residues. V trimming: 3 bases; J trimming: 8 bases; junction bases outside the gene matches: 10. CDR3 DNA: TGTGCCAGCTCACCGAGGACAGGGGAAGCGTCCGGCTACACCTTC. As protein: CASSPRTGEASGYTF. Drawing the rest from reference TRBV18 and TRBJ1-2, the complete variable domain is NAGVMQNPRHLVRRRGQEARLRCSPMKGHSHVYWYRQLPEEGLKFMVYLQKENIIDESGMPKERFSAEFPKEGPSILRIQQVVRGDSAAYFCASSPRTGEASGYTFGSGTRLTVV.

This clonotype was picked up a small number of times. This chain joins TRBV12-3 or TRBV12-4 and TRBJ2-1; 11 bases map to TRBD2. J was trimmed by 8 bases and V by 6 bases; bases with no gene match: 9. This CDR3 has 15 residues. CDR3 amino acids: CASRYTSGSIHEQFF. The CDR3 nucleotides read TGTGCCAGCAGGTACACTAGCGGGAGTATCCATGAGCAGTTCTTC.

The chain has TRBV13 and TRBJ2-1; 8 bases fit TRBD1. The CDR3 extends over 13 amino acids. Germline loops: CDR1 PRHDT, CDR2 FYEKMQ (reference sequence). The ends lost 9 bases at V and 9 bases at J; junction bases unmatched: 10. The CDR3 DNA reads TGTGCCAGTGGATTGGGACAGGCAAGTGAGCAGTTCTTC. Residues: CASGLGQASEQFF.

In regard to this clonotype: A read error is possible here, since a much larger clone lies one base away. The CDR3 nucleotides read TGTGCCAGCAGTTCGTCTAGCGGAAGATACAATGAGCAGTACTTC. This gives the protein CASSSSSGRYNEQYF. The chain employs TRBV6-2 or TRBV6-3 and TRBJ2-1; TRBD2 aligns across 7 bases. Judging by the DNA end, TRBJ2-7 fits better; the J call may be wrong. This CDR3 spans 15 amino acids. CDR1 is MNHEY and CDR2 is SVGEGT in the germline V gene.

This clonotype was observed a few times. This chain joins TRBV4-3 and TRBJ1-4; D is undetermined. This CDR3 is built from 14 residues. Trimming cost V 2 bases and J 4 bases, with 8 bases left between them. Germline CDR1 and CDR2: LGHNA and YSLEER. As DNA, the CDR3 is TGCGCCAGCAGCCAAAACCGGGGTAATGAAAAACTGTTTTTT. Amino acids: CASSQNRGNEKLFF.

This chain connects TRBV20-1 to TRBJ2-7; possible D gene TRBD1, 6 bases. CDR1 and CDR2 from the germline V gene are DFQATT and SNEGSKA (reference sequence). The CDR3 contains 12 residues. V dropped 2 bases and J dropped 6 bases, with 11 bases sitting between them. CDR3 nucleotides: TGCAGTGCTAGAAGGGGACAACGCGAGCAGTACTTC. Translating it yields CSARRGQREQYF.

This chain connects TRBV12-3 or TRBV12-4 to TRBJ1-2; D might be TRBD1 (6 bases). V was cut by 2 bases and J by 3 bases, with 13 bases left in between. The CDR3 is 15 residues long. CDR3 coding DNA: TGTGCCAGCAGTTTAACTGCAGGGGAGGACTATGGCTACACCTTC. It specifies CASSLTAGEDYGYTF.

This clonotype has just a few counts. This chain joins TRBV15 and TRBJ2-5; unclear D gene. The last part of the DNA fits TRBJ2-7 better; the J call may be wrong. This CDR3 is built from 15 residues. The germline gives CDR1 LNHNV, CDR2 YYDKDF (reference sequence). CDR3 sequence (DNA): TGTGCCACCAGCAGAGATCTCCCAGGATCCTACGAGCAGTACTTC. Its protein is CATSRDLPGSYEQYF.

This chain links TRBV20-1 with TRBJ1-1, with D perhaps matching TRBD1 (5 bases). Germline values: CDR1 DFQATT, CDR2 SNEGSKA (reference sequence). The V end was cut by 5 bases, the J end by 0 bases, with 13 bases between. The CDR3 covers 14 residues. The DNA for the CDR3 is TGCAGTGCTTGCCCAGGGAGTTTGAACACTGAAGCTTTCTTT. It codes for CSACPGSLNTEAFF.

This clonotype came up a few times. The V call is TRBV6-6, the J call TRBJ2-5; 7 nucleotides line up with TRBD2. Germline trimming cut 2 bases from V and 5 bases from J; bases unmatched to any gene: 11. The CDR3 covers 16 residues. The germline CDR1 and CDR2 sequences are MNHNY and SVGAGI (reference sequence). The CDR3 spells CASSYPSGRVRETQYF. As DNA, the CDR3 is TGTGCCAGCAGTTACCCATCGGGGAGGGTGAGGGAGACCCAGTACTTC.

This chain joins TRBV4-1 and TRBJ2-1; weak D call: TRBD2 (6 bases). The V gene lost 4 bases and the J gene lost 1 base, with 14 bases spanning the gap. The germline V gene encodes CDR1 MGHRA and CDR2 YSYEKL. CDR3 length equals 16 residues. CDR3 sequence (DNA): TGCGCCAGCAGCCGGAGCCGCGGGGTGTCCTACAATGAGCAGTTCTTC. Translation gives CASSRSRGVSYNEQFF.

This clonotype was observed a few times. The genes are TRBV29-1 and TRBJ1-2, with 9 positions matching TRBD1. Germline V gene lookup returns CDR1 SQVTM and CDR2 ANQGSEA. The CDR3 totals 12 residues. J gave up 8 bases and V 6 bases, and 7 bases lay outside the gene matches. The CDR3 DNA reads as TGCAGCGTGGGGGGACAGGGCGGCGGCTACACCTTC. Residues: CSVGGQGGGYTF.

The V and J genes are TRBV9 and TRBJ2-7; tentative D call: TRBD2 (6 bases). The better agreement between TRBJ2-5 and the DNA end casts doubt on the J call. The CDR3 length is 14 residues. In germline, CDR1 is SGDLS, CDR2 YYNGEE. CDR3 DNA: TGTGCCAGCAGCGTAGCGGGAGAGTACAAGACCCAGTACTTC. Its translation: CASSVAGEYKTQYF.